This entry describes one T cell receptor beta chain. The data are from a study of early T cells in non-severe SARS-CoV-2 infection. Molecules of cDNA were individually given unique molecular identifiers that were attached to them. Each CDR3 protein is one row after TCRdb ran MiXCR on the 5' RACE reads. The sample shows tens of thousands of distinct CDR3 sequences, 10% of them seen only once. J was trimmed by 1 base and V by 5 bases; bases with no gene match: 7. The CDR3 spans 16 residues. Germline V CDR1 and CDR2: MNHEY, SVGAGI. The origin of this receptor is an adult who was a healthcare worker with PCR-confirmed SARS-CoV-2 infection or an uninfected control (not recorded which). The rearrangement links TRBV6-5 to TRBJ1-5, with 8 bases identical to TRBD1. Sequencing was performed on whole blood, taken at baseline. This CDR3 reads CASSKRQGLSNQPQHF. As DNA, the CDR3 is TGTGCCAGCAGTAAAAGACAGGGGTTAAGCAATCAGCCCCAGCATTTT.